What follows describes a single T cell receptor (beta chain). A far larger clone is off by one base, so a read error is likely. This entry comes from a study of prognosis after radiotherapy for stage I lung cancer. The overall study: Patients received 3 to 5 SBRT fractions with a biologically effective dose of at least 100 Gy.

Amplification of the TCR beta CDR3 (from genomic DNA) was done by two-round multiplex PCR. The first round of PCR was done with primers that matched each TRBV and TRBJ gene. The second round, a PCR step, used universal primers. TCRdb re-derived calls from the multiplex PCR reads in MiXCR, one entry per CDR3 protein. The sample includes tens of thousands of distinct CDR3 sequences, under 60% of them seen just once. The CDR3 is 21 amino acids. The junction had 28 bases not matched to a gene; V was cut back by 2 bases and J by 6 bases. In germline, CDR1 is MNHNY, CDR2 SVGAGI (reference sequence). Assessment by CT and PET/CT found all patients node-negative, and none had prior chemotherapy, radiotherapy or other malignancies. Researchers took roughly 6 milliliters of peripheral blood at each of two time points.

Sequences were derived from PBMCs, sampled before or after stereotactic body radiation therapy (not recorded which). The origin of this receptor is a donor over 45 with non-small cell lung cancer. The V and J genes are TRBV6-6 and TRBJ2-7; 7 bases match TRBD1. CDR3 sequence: CASSYLSPECRGSRKGSEQYF. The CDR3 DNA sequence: TGTGCCAGCAGTTACCTCTCACCGGAGTGCAGGGGGAGTAGAAAAGGGTCCGAGCAGTACTTC.